The clone carrying this T cell receptor beta chain was counted at least ten times. The antigen remains unidentified. J lost 9 bases, V lost 6 bases, and 11 bases had no gene match. CDR3 size: 14 residues. Each CDR3 protein is one row after TCRdb ran MiXCR on the 5' RACE reads. The sample consists of around 670,000 distinct CDR3 sequences, 5.5% to 7.5% of them appearing once. This specimen comes from a study of identical twins. Study-wide points: Twins showed weaker excess sharing in their beta out-of-frame sequences. Monozygotic twins shared more out-of-frame TCR alpha than recombination models predicted.

Healthy Caucasians alone served as donors. The sequenced material came from naive T cells sorted from blood. This sequence joins TRBV12-3 or TRBV12-4 and TRBJ2-1, with 7 bases matching TRBD2. The clonotype originates from a young man in good health. CDR3 protein: CASRAGLEGSEQFF. For the CDR3, the DNA is TGTGCCAGCAGAGCGGGACTCGAAGGGAGTGAGCAGTTCTTC.